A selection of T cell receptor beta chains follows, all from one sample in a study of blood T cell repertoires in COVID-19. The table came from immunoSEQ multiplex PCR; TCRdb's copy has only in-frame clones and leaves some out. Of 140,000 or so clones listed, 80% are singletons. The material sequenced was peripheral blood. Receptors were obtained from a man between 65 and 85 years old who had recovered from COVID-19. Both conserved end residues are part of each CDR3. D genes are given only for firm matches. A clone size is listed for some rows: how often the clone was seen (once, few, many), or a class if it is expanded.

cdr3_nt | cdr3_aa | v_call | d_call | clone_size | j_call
TGTGCCAGCAGTTACAGGGACGAGCAGTACTTC | CASSYRDEQYF | TRBV27 | . | . | TRBJ2-7
TGTGCCAGCGCGCGGGAACTAGGATTAGATACGCAGTATTTT | CASARELGLDTQYF | TRBV6-5 | . | . | TRBJ2-3
TGCGCGAGGACTCGGGGTGCCCAACATTCAATGAACACTGAAGCTTTCTTT | CARTRGAQHSMNTEAFF | TRBV23-1 | . | few | TRBJ1-1
TGCGCCAGCAGCTTGGGGGCGCCTAGCGGCACAGATACGCAGTATTTT | CASSLGAPSGTDTQYF | TRBV5-1 | . | . | TRBJ2-3
TGTGCCAGTAAATCTCCGGGACTAGCGGGAGATCAGAACACCGGGGAGCTGTTTTTT | CASKSPGLAGDQNTGELFF | TRBV19 | TRBD2 | many | TRBJ2-2
TGTGCCAGTCAAAGTGGGGCTCGAGAGGATGAGCAGTTCTTC | CASQSGAREDEQFF | TRBV19 | . | . | TRBJ2-1
TGTGCCAGCAACAGAAACAGGGAAGTAAATGAGCAGTTCTTC | CASNRNREVNEQFF | TRBV27 | . | . | TRBJ2-1
TGTGCTAGTGGCCTGGGGGGTTCGGGGTTGAACACTGAAGCTTTCTTT | CASGLGGSGLNTEAFF | TRBV12-5 | . | . | TRBJ1-1
TGTGCCAGCTCACGCCGCAGGGGCGGGAACACTGAAGCTTTCTTT | CASSRRRGGNTEAFF | TRBV18 | . | . | TRBJ1-1
TGTGCCAGTAGTATGGACAGGGGGGGCAGTGAGCAGTTCTTC | CASSMDRGGSEQFF | TRBV19 | TRBD1 | . | TRBJ2-1
TGTGCCAGCAGTGAATTGGCGGGTGTCCCCTACGAGCAGTACTTC | CASSELAGVPYEQYF | TRBV2 | . | . | TRBJ2-7
TGCGCCAGCAGCAAAGGGACTAGCGGGAGGGCCAAAGATACGCAGTATTTT | CASSKGTSGRAKDTQYF | TRBV5-1 | TRBD2 | . | TRBJ2-3
TGTGCCAGCAGCTCCAGGGACAGGGGGCAAGACACTGAAGCTTTCTTT | CASSSRDRGQDTEAFF | TRBV11-2 | TRBD1 | few | TRBJ1-1
TGTGCCAGCTCACCCGGGACTAGCGAGTCAAACAATGAGCAGTTCTTC | CASSPGTSESNNEQFF | TRBV18 | TRBD2 | once | TRBJ2-1
TGTGCCAGCAGACCGACAGACTTGCGCTCAGATACGCAGTATTTT | CASRPTDLRSDTQYF | TRBV6-5 | . | . | TRBJ2-3
TGTGCCAGCAGTTTTGGACAGGGGTACAATGAGCAGTTCTTC | CASSFGQGYNEQFF | TRBV27 | TRBD1 | . | TRBJ2-1
TGTGCCAGCAGCGTAGAACCGGGACTAGATCTAGATACGCAGTATTTT | CASSVEPGLDLDTQYF | TRBV9 | TRBD2 | few | TRBJ2-3
TGTGCCAGCAGCTTGGTGTCGGGGGCTAACTATGGCTACACCTTC | CASSLVSGANYGYTF | TRBV5-6 | . | . | TRBJ1-2
TGTGCCAGCAGCTTAGGAGGGACTAGCTCTCGGCAGTACTTC | CASSLGGTSSRQYF | TRBV7-9 | TRBD2 | . | TRBJ2-7
TGTGCCAGCAGCTTTGGAGGGGCCGTAGCCAAAAACATTCAGTACTTC | CASSFGGAVAKNIQYF | TRBV13 | . | . | TRBJ2-4
TGTGCCAGTACGGAGCGGTTCAGCTCCTACGAGCAGTACTTC | CASTERFSSYEQYF | TRBV19 | . | once | TRBJ2-7
TGTGCCAGCAGCCAATGGGGGGAAGGGGGCAATCAGCCCCAGCATTTT | CASSQWGEGGNQPQHF | TRBV3-1/TRBV3-2 | . | . | TRBJ1-5
TGTGCCATCAGTGAGAACTATGCCTACGAGCAGTACTTC | CAISENYAYEQYF | TRBV10-3 | . | . | TRBJ2-7
TGTGCCAGCAGCTCTCGGACTAGCGGGAGTGCGGTGGCCACCGGGGAGCTGTTTTTT | CASSSRTSGSAVATGELFF | TRBV7-2 | TRBD2 | . | TRBJ2-2
TGTGCCAGCAGTGAAGAGATGGGGCCGGATTCACCCCTCCACTTT | CASSEEMGPDSPLHF | TRBV2 | . | . | TRBJ1-6
TGTGCCAGTAGTATGGGACTAGCGGTTTACGAGCAGTACTTC | CASSMGLAVYEQYF | TRBV19 | TRBD2 | . | TRBJ2-7
TGCAGTGCTACTCGTCCCTACGAGCAGTACTTC | CSATRPYEQYF | TRBV20-1 | . | . | TRBJ2-7
TGTGCCAGCAGTGAGAGCGGGCAGTCCCAAAAGGGATTC | CASSESGQSQKGF | TRBV6-1 | . | . | TRBJ2-7
TGTGCCAGCACCACCACAGAGAGCCAAGAGACCCAGTACTTC | CASTTTESQETQYF | TRBV13 | . | . | TRBJ2-5
TGTGCCAGCAGCCTCCCACGGGGGAAAGAGACCCAGTACTTC | CASSLPRGKETQYF | TRBV11-2 | . | . | TRBJ2-5
TGTGCCAGCAGCCCAGGGACTAGCGGGGGACCTTACAATGAGCAGTTCTTC | CASSPGTSGGPYNEQFF | TRBV7-3 | TRBD2 | . | TRBJ2-1
TGTGCCAGCAGCGACCTGGGGGGTAGCTGGAATGAGCAGTTCTTC | CASSDLGGSWNEQFF | TRBV9 | . | . | TRBJ2-1
TGTGCCAGCAGCCCTACAGGGGGCTATGGCTACACCTTC | CASSPTGGYGYTF | TRBV11-2 | TRBD1 | . | TRBJ1-2
TGTGCCAGCAGCTTCGAAGCGGCTTTTGGTCTAGCGGTTCGAGAGACCCAGTACTTC | CASSFEAAFGLAVRETQYF | TRBV7-6 | TRBD2 | . | TRBJ2-5
TGTGCCTGGAACAGGGACTCTGGAAACACCATATATTTT | CAWNRDSGNTIYF | TRBV30 | . | . | TRBJ1-3
TGTGCCAGCAGCTTGGGACAGCTCCAAGAGACCCAGTACTTC | CASSLGQLQETQYF | TRBV5-4 | . | . | TRBJ2-5
TGTGCCAGCAGCCCCCGTTTGAGGGGGCTAGCGGGAACGGGTACGCAGTATTTT | CASSPRLRGLAGTGTQYF | TRBV7-2 | TRBD2 | . | TRBJ2-3
TGCGCCAGCAGGCTGGGGCCTAGCGGGAGCGTCACCGGGGAGCTGTTTTTT | CASRLGPSGSVTGELFF | TRBV5-1 | TRBD2 | . | TRBJ2-2
TGCGCCAGCAGCCCGGGACAGGGAGTTATCTATGGCTACACCTTC | CASSPGQGVIYGYTF | TRBV5-1 | TRBD1 | . | TRBJ1-2
TGTGCCAGCAGTAGAGGGACAGCATCAAACATTCAGTACTTC | CASSRGTASNIQYF | TRBV7-2 | TRBD1 | few | TRBJ2-4
TGCGCCAGCAGCTTGAGAGGGAATATCCACGAGCAGTACTTC | CASSLRGNIHEQYF | TRBV5-1 | . | . | TRBJ2-7
TGCGCCAGCAGCCAAGCACCGGGAGTGGGTCAGCCCCAGCATTTT | CASSQAPGVGQPQHF | TRBV4-1 | . | . | TRBJ1-5
TGTGCCAGCAGCTTGGATGACGGAGGAAAACTGTTTTTT | CASSLDDGGKLFF | TRBV5-5 | . | few | TRBJ1-4
TGTGCCAGCAGCCAAGAGTTCGCCCAACTCTCCTACGAGCAGTACTTC | CASSQEFAQLSYEQYF | TRBV3-1/TRBV3-2 | . | . | TRBJ2-7
TGTGCCAGTAGTACCGGACAGGGTAATTCACCCCTCCACTTT | CASSTGQGNSPLHF | TRBV19 | TRBD1 | . | TRBJ1-6